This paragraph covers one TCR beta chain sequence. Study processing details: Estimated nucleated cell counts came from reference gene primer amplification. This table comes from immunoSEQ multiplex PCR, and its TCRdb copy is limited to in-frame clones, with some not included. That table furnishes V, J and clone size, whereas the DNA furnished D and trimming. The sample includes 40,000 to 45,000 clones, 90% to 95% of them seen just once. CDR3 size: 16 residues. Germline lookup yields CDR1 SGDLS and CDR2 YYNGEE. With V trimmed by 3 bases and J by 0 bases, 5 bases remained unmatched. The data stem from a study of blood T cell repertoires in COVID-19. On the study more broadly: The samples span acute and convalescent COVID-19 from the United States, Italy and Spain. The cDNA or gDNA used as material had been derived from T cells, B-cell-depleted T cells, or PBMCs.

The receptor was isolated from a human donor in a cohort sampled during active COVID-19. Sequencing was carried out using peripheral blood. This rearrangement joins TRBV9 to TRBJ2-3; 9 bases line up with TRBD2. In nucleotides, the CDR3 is TGTGCCAGCAGCGGACTAGCGGAAACTAGCACAGATACGCAGTATTTT. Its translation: CASSGLAETSTDTQYF.